The present entry profiles one T cell receptor beta chain with its context. There is no known antigen for this receptor. The record has no base qualities; no much larger clone is one base away. The immunoSEQ Assay, a bias-controlled multiplex PCR, was used to amplify TCRbeta CDR3 regions from genomic DNA. Concerning the study's data processing: The number of nucleated cells in each sample was estimated from the amplification of reference gene primers within the assay. Sequence reads were collapsed and filtered to measure the absolute abundance of every unique TCRbeta CDR3 rearrangement. Productive Simpson clonality was computed per sample as the square root of Simpson's diversity index over productive rearrangements. TCRdb retrieved this table from immuneACCESS and kept in-frame rearrangements only. Not all clones are present; in checked studies, unresolved V genes account for under half, and no reason is known for the remainder. V and J calls and clone size are given by that table; D and trimming were obtained from the DNA. The sample contains hundreds of thousands of clones, roughly 90% of them found a single time. Roughly 4% of the sample is taken by the ten largest.

The data stem from a study of blood T cell repertoires in COVID-19 (dated by TCRdb to 2018 to 2021). Broadly, across the study: Collaborator samples came from the United States, Italy and Spain and covered acute and convalescent phases of COVID-19. The material from the prospective study consisted of cDNA or gDNA derived from T cells, B-cell-depleted T cells, or PBMCs. Deeply sampled blood TCRbeta repertoires from subjects exposed to, actively infected with, or recovered from COVID-19 were included in the dataset. The repertoires were released in a freely available public database intended as a resource for research on the immune response to SARS-CoV-2. Samples were obtained from the ongoing ImmuneRACE study (first 160 participants) and from about 1,300 subjects provided by 6 global collaborators. A de-identified subject ID, COVID-19 status, age in years and sex were almost always included in the sample metadata. Where available, HLA class I and class II types were taken from metadata supplied by the sample provider and were not determined by assay-based typing.

Participants in the prospective study were aged 18 to 89 years, lived in 20 to 25 United States geographic areas, and enrolled through a virtual design. Cohort assignment in the prospective study relied on participant-reported clinical history from a screening survey and a study questionnaire. In the prospective study, mobile phlebotomists collected whole blood, serum and a nasopharyngeal or oropharyngeal swab from each participant. Over an approximately 2-month period, participants in the prospective study had the option of providing additional blood draws and questionnaires. Before DNA extraction, blood samples from the prospective study were shipped at room temperature or frozen. Here is what the overall study found, with its caveats: Clinical and demographic metadata were provided uncurated, with the amount varying by source and participant.

The sequence derives from a woman in her 30s with acute COVID-19. The source material was PBMCs or T cells enriched from blood (not recorded which).

CDR3 region: CASSSEGLAGGLYEQYF. The DNA sequence reads TGTGCCAGCAGCTCAGAGGGGCTAGCGGGGGGGCTCTACGAGCAGTACTTC. Here the chain combines TRBV9 and TRBJ2-7, with 12 bases in between that match TRBD2. The CDR3 starts with the cysteine, ends with the phenylalanine, and has 17 residues. Just CDR3 DNA is preserved here, 51 bases in frame from base 1. Germline trimming: 4 bases from V, 3 bases from J; junction bases outside gene matches: 11. According to the germline V gene, CDR1 reads SGDLS and CDR2 reads YYNGEE.